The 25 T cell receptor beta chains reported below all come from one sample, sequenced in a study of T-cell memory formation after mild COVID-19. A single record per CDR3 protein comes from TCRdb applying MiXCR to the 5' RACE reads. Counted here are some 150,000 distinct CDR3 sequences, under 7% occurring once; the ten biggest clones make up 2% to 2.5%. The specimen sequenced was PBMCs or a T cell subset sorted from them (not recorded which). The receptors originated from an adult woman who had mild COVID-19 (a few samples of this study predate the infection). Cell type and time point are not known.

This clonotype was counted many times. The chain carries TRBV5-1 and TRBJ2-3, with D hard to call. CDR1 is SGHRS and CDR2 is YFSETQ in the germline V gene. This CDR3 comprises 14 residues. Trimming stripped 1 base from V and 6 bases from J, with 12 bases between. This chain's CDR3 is CASSLSDVRDTQYF. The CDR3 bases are TGCGCCAGCAGCTTGAGCGACGTTAGGGATACGCAGTATTTT.

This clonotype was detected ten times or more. CDR3 loop: CAWNPGTGYNEQFF. The CDR3 coding sequence is TGTGCCTGGAATCCCGGGACAGGGTACAATGAGCAGTTCTTC. The gene calls are TRBV30 and TRBJ2-1; 9 bases fit TRBD1. There are 14 residues in the CDR3. V lost 4 bases, J lost 4 bases, and 5 bases stayed unmatched. Germline-derived CDR1 and CDR2 are GTSNPN and SVGIG (reference sequence). The full variable domain, with the rest looked up from reference TRBV30 and TRBJ2-1, is SQTIHQWPATLVQPVGSPLSLECTVEGTSNPNLYWYRQAAGRGLQLLFYSVGIGQISSEVPQNLSASRPQDRQFILSSKKLLLSDSGFYLCAWNPGTGYNEQFFGPGTRLTVL.

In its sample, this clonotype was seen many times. The CDR3 is CASSDDRAGGYTF. The CDR3 DNA sequence: TGCGCCAGCAGCGACGACAGGGCCGGCGGCTACACCTTC. This sequence joins TRBV5-1 and TRBJ1-2, with TRBD1 matching over 7 bases. J gave up 8 bases and V 4 bases, and 8 bases lay outside the gene matches. In germline, CDR1 is SGHRS, CDR2 YFSETQ. CDR3 length: 13 residues.

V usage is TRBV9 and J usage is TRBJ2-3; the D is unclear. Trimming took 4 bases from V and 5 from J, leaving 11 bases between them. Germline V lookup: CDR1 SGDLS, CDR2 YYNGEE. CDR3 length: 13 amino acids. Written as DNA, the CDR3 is TGTGCCAGCAGCCCCGGATCGCTAGATACGCAGTATTTT. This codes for CASSPGSLDTQYF.

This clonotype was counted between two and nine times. The CDR3 DNA reads TGTGCCAGCAGCACCGGGCATTACAGGGGGCCTAATGAAAAACTGTTTTTT. Protein sequence: CASSTGHYRGPNEKLFF. The rearrangement joins TRBV7-9 to TRBJ1-4; 9 bases map to TRBD1. V trimming: 5 bases; J trimming: 3 bases; junction bases outside the gene matches: 10. This CDR3 comprises 17 residues. Germline assignment: CDR1 SEHNR and CDR2 FQNEAQ (reference sequence).

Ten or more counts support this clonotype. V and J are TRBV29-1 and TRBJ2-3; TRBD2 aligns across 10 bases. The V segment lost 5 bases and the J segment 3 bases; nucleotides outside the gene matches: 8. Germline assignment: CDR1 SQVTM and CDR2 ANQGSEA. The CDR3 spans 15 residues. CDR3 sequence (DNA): TGCAGCGTTATCGCAGCGGGAGGGCTGACAGATACGCAGTATTTT. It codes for CSVIAAGGLTDTQYF.

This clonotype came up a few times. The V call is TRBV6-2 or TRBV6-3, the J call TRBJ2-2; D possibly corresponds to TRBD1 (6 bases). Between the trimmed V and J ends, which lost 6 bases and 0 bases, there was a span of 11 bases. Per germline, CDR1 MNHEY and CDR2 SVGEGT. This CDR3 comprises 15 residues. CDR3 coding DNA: TGTGCCAGCAGAAGAAAGGGGGCGAACACCGGGGAGCTGTTTTTT. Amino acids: CASRRKGANTGELFF.

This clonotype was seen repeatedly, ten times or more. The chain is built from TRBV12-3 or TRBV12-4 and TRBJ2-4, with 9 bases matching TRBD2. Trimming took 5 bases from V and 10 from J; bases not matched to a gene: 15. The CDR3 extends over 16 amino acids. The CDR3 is CASSVTSGLGDRIQYF. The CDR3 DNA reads TGTGCCAGCAGTGTGACTAGCGGTCTGGGAGATCGGATTCAGTACTTC.

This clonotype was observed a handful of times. The CDR3 nucleotides are TGTGCCAGCAGTTTGACAGGGGTTGGCAATCAGCCCCAGCATTTT. Amino acids: CASSLTGVGNQPQHF. The V call is TRBV27, the J call TRBJ1-5; 8 bases are shared with TRBD1. Per the germline V gene, CDR1 is MNHEY and CDR2 is SMNVEV (reference sequence). This CDR3 contains 15 residues. Trimming at V came to 3 bases and at J to 2 bases, leaving 3 bases not matched to a gene.

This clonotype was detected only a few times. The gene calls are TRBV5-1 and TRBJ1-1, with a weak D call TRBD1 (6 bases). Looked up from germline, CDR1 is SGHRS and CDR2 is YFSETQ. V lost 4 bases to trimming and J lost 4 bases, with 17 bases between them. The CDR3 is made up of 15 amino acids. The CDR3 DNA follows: TGCGCCAGCAGCCGACTCAGGGGTGGAGGCACTGAAGCTTTCTTT. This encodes CASSRLRGGGTEAFF.

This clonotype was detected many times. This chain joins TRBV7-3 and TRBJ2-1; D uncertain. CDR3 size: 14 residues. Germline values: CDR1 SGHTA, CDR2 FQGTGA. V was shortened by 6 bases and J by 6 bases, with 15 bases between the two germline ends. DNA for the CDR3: TGTGCCAGCAGGCTAGAAGGGTCAGGCAATGAGCAGTTCTTC. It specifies CASRLEGSGNEQFF.

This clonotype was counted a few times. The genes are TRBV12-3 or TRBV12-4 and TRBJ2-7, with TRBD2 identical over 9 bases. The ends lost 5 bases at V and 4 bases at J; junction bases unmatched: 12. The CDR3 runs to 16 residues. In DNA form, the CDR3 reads TGTGCCAGCAGTACAAGCGCTAGCGGGGATCCTTACGAGCAGTACTTC. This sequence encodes CASSTSASGDPYEQYF.

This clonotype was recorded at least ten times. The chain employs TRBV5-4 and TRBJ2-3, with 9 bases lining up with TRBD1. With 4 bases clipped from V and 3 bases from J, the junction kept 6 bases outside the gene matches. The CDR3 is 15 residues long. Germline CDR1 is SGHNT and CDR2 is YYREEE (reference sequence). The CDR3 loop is CASSTGTGRTDTQYF. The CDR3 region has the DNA TGTGCCAGCAGCACCGGGACAGGGCGGACAGATACGCAGTATTTT. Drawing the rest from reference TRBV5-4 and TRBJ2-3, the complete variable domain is ETGVTQSPTHLIKTRGQQVTLRCSSQSGHNTVSWYQQALGQGPQFIFQYYREEENGRGNFPPRFSGLQFPNYSSELNVNALELDDSALYLCASSTGTGRTDTQYFGPGTRLTVL.

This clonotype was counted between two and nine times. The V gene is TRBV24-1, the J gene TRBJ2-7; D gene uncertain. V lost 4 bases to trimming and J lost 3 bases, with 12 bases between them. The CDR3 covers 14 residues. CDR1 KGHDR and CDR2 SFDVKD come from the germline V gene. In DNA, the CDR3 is TGTGCCACCAGTGACCCCATCGAAGGCTACGAGCAGTACTTC. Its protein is CATSDPIEGYEQYF.

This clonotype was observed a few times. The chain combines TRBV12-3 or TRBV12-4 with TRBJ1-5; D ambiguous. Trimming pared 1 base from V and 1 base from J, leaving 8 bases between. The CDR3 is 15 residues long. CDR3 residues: CASSLDGRSNQPQHF. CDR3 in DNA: TGTGCCAGCAGTTTAGACGGTAGAAGCAATCAGCCCCAGCATTTT.

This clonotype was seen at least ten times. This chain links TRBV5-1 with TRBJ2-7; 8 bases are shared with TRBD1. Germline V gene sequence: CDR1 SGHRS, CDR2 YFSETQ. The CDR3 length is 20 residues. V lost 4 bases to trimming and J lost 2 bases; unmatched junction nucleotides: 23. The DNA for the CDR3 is TGCGCCAGCAGCCAGAACCCCAAGACAGGGGCCAGGGGTCGTGCCTACGAGCAGTACTTC. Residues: CASSQNPKTGARGRAYEQYF.

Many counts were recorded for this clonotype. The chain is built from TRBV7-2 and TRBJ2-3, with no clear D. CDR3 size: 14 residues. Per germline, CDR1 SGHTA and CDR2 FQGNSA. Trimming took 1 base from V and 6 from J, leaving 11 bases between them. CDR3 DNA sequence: TGTGCCAGCAGCTTAGATAGAGTAGTGGATACGCAGTATTTT. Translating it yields CASSLDRVVDTQYF. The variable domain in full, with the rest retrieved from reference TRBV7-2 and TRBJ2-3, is GAGVSQSPSNKVTEKGKDVELRCDPISGHTALYWYRQSLGQGLEFLIYFQGNSAPDKSGLPSDRFSAERTGGSVSTLTIQRTQQEDSAVYLCASSLDRVVDTQYFGPGTRLTVL.

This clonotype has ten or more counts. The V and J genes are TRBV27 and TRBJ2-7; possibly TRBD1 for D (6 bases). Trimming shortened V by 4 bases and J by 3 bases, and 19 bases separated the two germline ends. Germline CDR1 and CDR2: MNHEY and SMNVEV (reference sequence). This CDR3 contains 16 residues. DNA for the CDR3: TGTGCCAGCAGTTCCGCCTTGACAGGCACTCTCTACGAGCAGTACTTC. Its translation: CASSSALTGTLYEQYF.

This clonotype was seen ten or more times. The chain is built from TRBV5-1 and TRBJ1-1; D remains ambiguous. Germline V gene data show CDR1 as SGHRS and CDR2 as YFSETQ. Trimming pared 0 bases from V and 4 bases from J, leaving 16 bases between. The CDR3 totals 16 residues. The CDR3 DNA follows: TGCGCCAGCAGCTTGGGGGAGCCGTACCGGGGCACTGAAGCTTTCTTT. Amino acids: CASSLGEPYRGTEAFF. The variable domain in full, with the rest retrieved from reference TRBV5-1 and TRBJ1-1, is KAGVTQTPRYLIKTRGQQVTLSCSPISGHRSVSWYQQTPGQGLQFLFEYFSETQRNKGNFPGRFSGRQFSNSRSEMNVSTLELGDSALYLCASSLGEPYRGTEAFFGQGTRLTVV.

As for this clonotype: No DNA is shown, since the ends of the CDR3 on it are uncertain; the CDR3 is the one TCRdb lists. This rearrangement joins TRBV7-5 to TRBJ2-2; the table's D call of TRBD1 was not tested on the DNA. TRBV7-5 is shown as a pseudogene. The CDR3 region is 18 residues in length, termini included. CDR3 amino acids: CISVPEDHDRVDTGELFF.

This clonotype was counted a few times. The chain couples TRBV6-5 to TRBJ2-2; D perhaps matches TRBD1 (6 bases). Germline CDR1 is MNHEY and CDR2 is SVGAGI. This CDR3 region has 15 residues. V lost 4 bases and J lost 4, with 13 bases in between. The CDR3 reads CASSFVGAGTGELFF. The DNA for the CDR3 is TGTGCCAGCAGTTTTGTGGGGGCTGGCACCGGGGAGCTGTTTTTT.

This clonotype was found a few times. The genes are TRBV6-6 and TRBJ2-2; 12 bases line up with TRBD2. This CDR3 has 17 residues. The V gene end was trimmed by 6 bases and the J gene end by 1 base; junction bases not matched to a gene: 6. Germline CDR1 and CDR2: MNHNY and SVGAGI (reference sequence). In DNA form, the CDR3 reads TGTGCCAGCAGGACGCTAGCGGGGGGGGAGAACACCGGGGAGCTGTTTTTT. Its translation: CASRTLAGGENTGELFF.

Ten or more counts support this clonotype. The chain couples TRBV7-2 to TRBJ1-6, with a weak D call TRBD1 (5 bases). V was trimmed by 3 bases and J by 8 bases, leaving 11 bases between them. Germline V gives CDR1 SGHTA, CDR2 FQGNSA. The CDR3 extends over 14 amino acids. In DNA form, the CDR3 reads TGTGCCAGCAGCTTTGGGGGAGGGTATTCACCCCTCCACTTT. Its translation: CASSFGGGYSPLHF.

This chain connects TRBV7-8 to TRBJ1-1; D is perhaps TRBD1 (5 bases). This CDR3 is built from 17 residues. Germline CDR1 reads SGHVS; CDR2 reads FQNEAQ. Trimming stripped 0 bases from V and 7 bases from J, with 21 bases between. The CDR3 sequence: CASSLARAYFREDEAFF. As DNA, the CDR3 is TGTGCCAGCAGCTTAGCGCGGGCTTATTTCAGGGAGGATGAAGCTTTCTTT.

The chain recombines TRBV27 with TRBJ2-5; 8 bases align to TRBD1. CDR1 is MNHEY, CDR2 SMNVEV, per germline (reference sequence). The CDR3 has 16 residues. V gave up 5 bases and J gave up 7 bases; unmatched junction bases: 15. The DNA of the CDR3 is TGTGCCAGCAGTACTCCCCGACAGGGGAGGTTAGGGACCCAGTACTTC. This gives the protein CASSTPRQGRLGTQYF.